This T cell receptor beta chain was recorded in a study of blood T cell repertoires in COVID-19 (dated by TCRdb to 2020 to 2022). In terms of the full investigation: The collaborator samples originated in the United States, Italy and Spain and spanned the acute and convalescent phases of COVID-19. The prospective study material was composed of cDNA or gDNA derived from T cells, B-cell-depleted T cells, or PBMCs. The dataset comprised deeply sampled blood TCRbeta repertoires from subjects exposed to, actively infected with, or recovered from COVID-19. The repertoires were released in a freely available public database intended as a resource for research on the immune response to SARS-CoV-2. Samples were obtained from the ongoing ImmuneRACE study (first 160 participants) and from 950 to 1,500 subjects provided by 6 global collaborators. Sample metadata almost always included a de-identified subject ID, COVID-19 status, age in years and sex. HLA class I and class II types, where available, came from metadata supplied by the sample provider rather than from assay-based typing. Beyond this particular receptor, the publication reports: Clinical and demographic metadata were provided uncurated, with the amount varying by source and participant.

Each collaborating institution followed its own protocols to collect whole blood in K2EDTA tubes. For TCRbeta analysis, collaborators shipped samples as frozen whole blood, isolated PBMCs, or DNA extracted from either of those sample types. As to this clone: There is no known antigen for this receptor. No per-base quality is available; no much larger clone lies one base away.

The germline V end is reduced by 1 base and the J end by 4 bases; junction bases left unmatched: 5. The germline V gene supplies CDR1 KGHSH and CDR2 LQKENI. From the cysteine through the phenylalanine, the CDR3 covers 15 amino acids. Here the CDR3 DNA is all that survives: 45 bases in frame from base 1. TCRbeta CDR3 regions were amplified from genomic DNA by means of the immunoSEQ Assay, a bias-controlled multiplex PCR. The study's own analysis went as follows. Within the assay, amplification of reference gene primers was used to estimate how many nucleated cells each sample contained. To quantify the absolute abundance of each unique TCRbeta CDR3 rearrangement, sequence reads were collapsed and filtered. Productive Simpson clonality was computed per sample as the square root of Simpson's diversity index over productive rearrangements. Drawn from immuneACCESS, this table holds only the in-frame rearrangements with V and J called that TCRdb kept. Clones are partly lost; checked studies trace under half to an unresolved V gene and leave the rest unexplained. That table gives V, J and clone size, and the DNA gave D and trimming. For this sample the table gives about 200,000 clones, of which 85% to 90% were detected only once. The top ten clonotypes cover more than 5.5% of the sample.

The sequencing input was peripheral blood. In this chain, TRBV18 is recombined with TRBJ2-7; 9 central nucleotides agree with TRBD2. The receptor comes from a man aged 80 or over with acute or convalescent COVID-19. This receptor carries the CDR3 CASSPLSSGNYEQYF. The DNA is TGTGCCAGCTCACCACTTTCTAGCGGGAATTACGAGCAGTACTTC.